Listed here are 15 T cell receptor beta chains from one sample, sequenced in a study of OX40 agonist ivuxolimab in advanced cancers. Here immunoSEQ multiplex PCR was the method, and the copy in TCRdb shows in-frame clones only, minus some. The repertoire has 70,000 to 75,000 clones, around 80% of them found once; the top ten carry 1.1%. The sample in question was CD4+ or CD8+ T cells sorted from blood, obtained in a trial of the OX40 agonist ivuxolimab. These receptors were obtained from an adult with an advanced solid tumor such as melanoma, head and neck, liver or kidney cancer.

The chain has TRBV6-5 and TRBJ1-5; 8 bases are a match to TRBD1. The V gene's germline CDR1 is MNHEY and CDR2 SVGAGI. There are 14 residues in the CDR3. V was clipped by 5 bases and J by 9 bases; unmatched bases: 9. The CDR3 sequence is CASSRTGTKRPQHF. CDR3 DNA: TGTGCCAGCAGTCGGACAGGGACAAAACGGCCCCAGCATTTT.

The chain is built from TRBV5-1 and TRBJ1-2; tentatively, D is TRBD1 (6 bases). V lost 0 bases and J 8 bases, leaving 11 bases between the germline ends. The germline V gene has CDR1 SGHRS and CDR2 YFSETQ. The CDR3 totals 13 residues. DNA for the CDR3: TGCGCCAGCAGCTTGGGGGGGGCGCACGGCTACACCTTC. Its protein is CASSLGGAHGYTF.

This rearrangement joins TRBV5-1 to TRBJ2-1, with no clear D. Germline CDR1 SGHRS, CDR2 YFSETQ. The ends were cut back, 6 bases at V and 2 bases at J, with 15 bases in the middle. CDR3 length: 15 residues. CDR3 nucleotides: TGCGCCAGCATGTGGGCTAACAACCCCTACAATGAGCAGTTCTTC. This sequence encodes CASMWANNPYNEQFF.

A single count supports this clone. The genes are TRBV7-9 and TRBJ2-5; no reliable D call. Trimming removed 5 bases from V and 0 bases from J, with 19 bases in between. The length of the CDR3 is 17 residues. Per germline, CDR1 SEHNR and CDR2 FQNEAQ (reference sequence). CDR3 sequence: CASSTASDGWYQETQYF. The CDR3 nucleotides are TGTGCCAGCAGCACCGCCTCGGACGGCTGGTACCAAGAGACCCAGTACTTC.

This clone was observed a handful of times. CDR3 DNA: TGTGCCAGCAGCTTACAACCGTACGAGCAGTACTTC. Encoded protein: CASSLQPYEQYF. This rearrangement joins TRBV7-2 to TRBJ2-7; D is ambiguous. Trimming removed 2 bases at V and 4 bases at J, with 6 bases between. CDR3 length equals 12 residues. Germline loops: CDR1 SGHTA, CDR2 FQGNSA.

As regards this clone: Other DNA sequences in the same sample also yield this CDR3. V is TRBV7-2 and J is TRBJ2-5; 7 bases agree with TRBD2. The CDR3 loop spans 14 amino acids. With V trimmed by 6 bases and J by 2 bases, 6 bases remained unmatched. Germline values: CDR1 SGHTA, CDR2 FQGNSA. The CDR3 sequence is CASRSKGGQETQYF. The CDR3 region has the DNA TGTGCCAGCAGGTCTAAGGGAGGGCAAGAGACCCAGTACTTC.

This chain connects TRBV4-3 to TRBJ2-5; the match to TRBD2 covers 8 bases. Germline values: CDR1 LGHNA, CDR2 YSLEER. With V trimmed by 3 bases and J by 3 bases, 3 bases remained unmatched. This CDR3 comprises 14 residues. In DNA form, the CDR3 reads TGCGCCAGCAGCCACCGGACTAGCAAAGAGACCCAGTACTTC. It specifies CASSHRTSKETQYF.

This rearrangement joins TRBV18 to TRBJ1-3; D unclear. This CDR3 has 16 amino acids. Per germline, CDR1 KGHSH and CDR2 LQKENI. V was trimmed by 2 bases and J by 6 bases, leaving 17 bases between them. CDR3 DNA sequence: TGTGCCAGCTCACCATCCCCGGTTTCCCTCTCAAACACCATATATTTT. This encodes CASSPSPVSLSNTIYF. The full variable domain, in which reference TRBV18 and TRBJ1-3 provide the parts outside the CDR3, is NAGVMQNPRHLVRRRGQEARLRCSPMKGHSHVYWYRQLPEEGLKFMVYLQKENIIDESGMPKERFSAEFPKEGPSILRIQQVVRGDSAAYFCASSPSPVSLSNTIYFGEGSWLTVV.

V is TRBV28 and J is TRBJ2-7, with D possibly being TRBD2 (5 bases). CDR3 length equals 12 residues. The germline CDR1 and CDR2 sequences are MDHEN and SYDVKM. With 8 bases removed from V and 3 bases from J, the gap between germline ends came to 11 bases. In DNA form, the CDR3 reads TGTGCCAGCTGCCTCGGAGGCTACGAGCAGTACTTC. Translated, it gives CASCLGGYEQYF. Based on the CDR3 plus reference TRBV28 and TRBJ2-7, the full variable domain is DVKVTQSSRYLVKRTGEKVFLECVQDMDHENMFWYRQDPGLGLRLIYFSYDVKMKEKGDIPEGYSVSREKKERFSLILESASTNQTSMYLCASCLGGYEQYFGPGTRLTVT.

This chain links TRBV12-5 with TRBJ2-6, with D hard to call. Per the germline V gene, CDR1 is LGHNT and CDR2 is FRNRAP. Trimming removed 0 bases from V and 4 bases from J, with 19 bases in between. There are 19 residues in the CDR3. The CDR3, as DNA: TGTGCTAGTGGTTTGGTACAAGTTACCCTCCGGACGGGGGCCAACGTCCTGACTTTC. Encoded protein: CASGLVQVTLRTGANVLTF.

The rearrangement links TRBV25-1 to TRBJ1-1, with D hard to call. V gave up 6 bases and J gave up 4 bases, with 3 bases separating them. This CDR3 has 10 residues. CDR1 MGHDK and CDR2 SYGVNS come from the germline V gene. In nucleotides, the CDR3 is TGTGCCAGCAGGGGCACTGAAGCTTTCTTT. Translating it yields CASRGTEAFF.

With respect to this clone: The sample has other DNA sequences that encode this CDR3 too. This rearrangement joins TRBV7-2 to TRBJ2-5, with 9 bases that match TRBD2. The V gene's germline CDR1 is SGHTA and CDR2 FQGNSA. This CDR3 spans 15 amino acids. V was clipped by 2 bases and J by 0 bases; unmatched bases: 1. CDR3 loop: CASSLQRGDQETQYF. Written as DNA, the CDR3 is TGTGCCAGCAGCTTACAGCGGGGGGACCAAGAGACCCAGTACTTC.

The chain combines TRBV5-6 with TRBJ1-4; D might be TRBD1 (5 bases). The germline V and J ends were trimmed by 3 bases and 6 bases, with 15 bases remaining between them. The CDR3 loop spans 15 amino acids. Germline V CDR1 and CDR2: SGHDT, YYEEEE. CDR3 nucleotide sequence: TGTGCCAGCAGCTCACTCGGGGGGTTGGATGAAAAACTGTTTTTT. Residues: CASSSLGGLDEKLFF.

This chain connects TRBV13 to TRBJ2-1; the D gene is possibly TRBD2 (7 bases). The germline CDR1 and CDR2 sequences are PRHDT and FYEKMQ (reference sequence). The CDR3 loop spans 15 amino acids. The V end was cut by 1 base, the J end by 8 bases, with 15 bases between. Written as DNA, the CDR3 is TGTGCCAGCAGCTTAGTGCGGGGGCGAGCCGATGAGCAGTTCTTC. The encoded protein is CASSLVRGRADEQFF.

V usage is TRBV10-2 and J usage is TRBJ2-7, with a weak D call TRBD1 (5 bases). The CDR3 is 12 residues long. The V end was cut by 8 bases, the J end by 2 bases, with 10 bases between. Germline V gene data show CDR1 as WSHSY and CDR2 as SAAADI. The CDR3 here is CASQGSAYEQYF. In nucleotides, the CDR3 is TGCGCCAGCCAGGGATCGGCCTACGAGCAGTACTTC.